These 27 T cell receptor beta chains share one sample of origin, sequenced in a study of cytomegalovirus exposure and HLA in healthy donors. PCR was performed using 60 Vbeta and 13 Jbeta primers. Sequenced by immunoSEQ multiplex PCR; TCRdb stores in-frame clones only, minus some. The repertoire holds 150,000 to 250,000 clones, about 80% seen once, with approximately 2% in the top ten. The sequencing sample was made of PBMCs. These receptors originate from a man aged 25-45 years in good health and CMV-seronegative.

The chain uses TRBV6-5 and TRBJ1-2, with 9 bases that match TRBD1. Losses at the gene ends were 6 bases for V and 4 bases for J; bases not matched to a gene: 3. The V gene's germline CDR1 is MNHEY and CDR2 SVGAGI. The CDR3 runs 13 residues. The CDR3, as DNA: TGTGCCAGCAGAACAGGGGGCGGCTATGGCTACACCTTC. Encoded protein: CASRTGGGYGYTF.

V and J are TRBV5-5 and TRBJ2-7; possibly TRBD2 for D (5 bases). The CDR3 totals 13 residues. V shed 5 bases and J shed 0 bases, with 9 bases lying between them. Looked up from germline, CDR1 is SGHKS and CDR2 is YYEKEE (reference sequence). The CDR3 region has the DNA TGTGCCAGCAGGGAGGCATTCTCCTACGAGCAGTACTTC. This encodes CASREAFSYEQYF.

This clone was detected only once. The chain combines TRBV19 with TRBJ2-5; 7 nucleotides align to TRBD1. The CDR3 consists of 14 residues. The V and J ends lost 5 bases and 5 bases, in that order; junction bases with no gene match: 8. The germline V gene encodes CDR1 LNHDA and CDR2 SQIVND (reference sequence). CDR3 protein: CASSALQGIETQYF. The CDR3 DNA reads TGTGCCAGTAGTGCTTTACAGGGGATTGAGACCCAGTACTTC.

The rearrangement joins TRBV28 to TRBJ2-7; the match to TRBD2 covers 7 bases. J gave up 4 bases and V 8 bases, and 8 bases lay outside the gene matches. Germline CDR1 reads MDHEN; CDR2 reads SYDVKM. CDR3 length: 13 residues. The CDR3 is CASSPREEYEQYF. The CDR3 DNA is TGTGCCAGCTCCCCTCGGGAGGAATACGAGCAGTACTTC.

This clone occurred once. The rearrangement uses TRBV28 and TRBJ1-5; D possibly corresponds to TRBD1 (6 bases). Trimming took 7 bases from V and 0 from J, leaving 16 bases between them. CDR1 and CDR2 from the germline V gene are MDHEN and SYDVKM. The CDR3 consists of 16 residues. The CDR3 DNA follows: TGTGCCAGCATCCGCGGGGGGGCAGTTAGCAATCAGCCCCAGCATTTT. It yields the protein CASIRGGAVSNQPQHF.

The genes are TRBV2 and TRBJ2-1; 10 positions match TRBD1. The junction had 5 bases not matched to a gene; V was cut back by 6 bases and J by 3 bases. Looked up from germline, CDR1 is SNHLY and CDR2 is FYNNEI. The CDR3 is 15 residues long. The DNA of the CDR3 is TGTGCCAGCAGCGTCGGACAGGGGGTCTACAATGAGCAGTTCTTC. Amino acids: CASSVGQGVYNEQFF.

The chain is built from TRBV4-1 and TRBJ2-1, with 10 bases identical to TRBD2. V was pared by 0 bases and J by 5 bases, with 7 bases of the junction left unmatched. The CDR3 contains 17 residues. Germline assignment: CDR1 MGHRA and CDR2 YSYEKL. In nucleotides, the CDR3 is TGCGCCAGCAGCCAAGATTCGGGGACTAGCGAAAACAATGAGCAGTTCTTC. It yields the protein CASSQDSGTSENNEQFF.

The rearrangement joins TRBV6-6 to TRBJ1-4; D possibly corresponds to TRBD1 (6 bases). The CDR3 is 14 residues long. Trimming took 8 bases from V and 8 from J, leaving 18 bases between them. CDR1 and CDR2 (germline): MNHNY, SVGAGI (reference sequence). The CDR3 loop reads CASFDSRRGEKLFF. CDR3 coding DNA: TGTGCCAGCTTCGACTCCCGCAGGGGCGAAAAACTGTTTTTT.

The chain joins TRBV5-6 to TRBJ1-6; TRBD1 matches 9 bases. V was pared by 0 bases and J by 9 bases, with 7 bases of the junction left unmatched. Germline V gene sequence: CDR1 SGHDT, CDR2 YYEEEE. The CDR3 is 16 residues long. In DNA, the CDR3 is TGTGCCAGCAGCTTGGGGGGACAGGGCCCTGGTTCACCCCTCCACTTT. Residues: CASSLGGQGPGSPLHF. The complete variable domain, with remaining parts taken from reference TRBV5-6 and TRBJ1-6, reads DAGVTQSPTHLIKTRGQQVTLRCSPKSGHDTVSWYQQALGQGPQFIFQYYEEEERQRGNFPDRFSGHQFPNYSSELNVNALLLGDSALYLCASSLGGQGPGSPLHFGNGTRLTVT.

This clone appeared a few times. The rearrangement links TRBV7-3 to TRBJ2-2; D is undetermined. Trimming pared 5 bases from V and 1 base from J, leaving 8 bases between. Germline lookup yields CDR1 SGHTA and CDR2 FQGTGA. There are 14 residues in the CDR3. The CDR3 spells CASSPIMNTGELFF. CDR3 coding DNA: TGTGCCAGCAGCCCTATAATGAACACCGGGGAGCTGTTTTTT.

The gene calls are TRBV6-5 and TRBJ1-5; 7 bases align to TRBD1. CDR1 and CDR2 (germline): MNHEY, SVGAGI. J was trimmed by 0 bases and V by 6 bases; bases with no gene match: 5. The CDR3 has 15 amino acids. The CDR3 loop reads CASSRQGNSNQPQHF. CDR3 DNA: TGTGCCAGCAGCCGACAGGGAAATAGCAATCAGCCCCAGCATTTT.

In the case of this clone: The same CDR3 can be traced to other DNA sequences in this sample. CDR3 residues: CASRAGNTEAFF. Here the CDR3 DNA reads TGCGCCAGCAGAGCGGGGAACACTGAAGCTTTCTTT. The rearrangement joins TRBV5-1 to TRBJ1-1; D not certain. The CDR3 is made up of 12 amino acids. Deletions cut 5 bases from V and 1 base from J, with 6 bases between. The germline V gene has CDR1 SGHRS and CDR2 YFSETQ.

This chain links TRBV6-5 with TRBJ2-7; D may be TRBD1 (5 bases). V dropped 0 bases and J dropped 2 bases, with 11 bases sitting between them. This CDR3 comprises 15 residues. Germline values: CDR1 MNHEY, CDR2 SVGAGI. CDR3 sequence reads: CASSYSTDPTYEQYF. CDR3 bases: TGTGCCAGCAGTTACTCGACAGACCCCACCTACGAGCAGTACTTC.

This clone was detected once. This sequence joins TRBV7-9 and TRBJ1-1; TRBD1 matches at 11 bases. This CDR3 spans 16 amino acids. J was trimmed by 0 bases and V by 5 bases; bases with no gene match: 5. Germline V gives CDR1 SEHNR, CDR2 FQNEAQ (reference sequence). CDR3 in amino acids: CASSRPGQGVNTEAFF. CDR3 nucleotide sequence: TGTGCCAGCAGCAGACCGGGACAGGGGGTGAACACTGAAGCTTTCTTT.

The J gene is TRBJ2-2, the V gene TRBV9, with 10 bases lining up with TRBD1. The CDR3 consists of 17 residues. Germline CDR1 is SGDLS and CDR2 is YYNGEE. The V gene end was trimmed by 0 bases and the J gene end by 1 base; junction bases not matched to a gene: 3. The CDR3 DNA reads TGTGCCAGCAGCGTAGGCGGACAGGGGGGGAACACCGGGGAGCTGTTTTTT. Translation: CASSVGGQGGNTGELFF.

The rearrangement links TRBV10-2 to TRBJ1-2; no clear D gene. V lost 6 bases and J lost 2, with 7 bases in between. CDR3 size: 12 residues. Germline V lookup: CDR1 WSHSY, CDR2 SAAADI. The CDR3 spells CASREENYGYTF. The CDR3 nucleotides are TGCGCCAGCAGGGAGGAGAACTATGGCTACACCTTC.

The chain combines TRBV7-2 with TRBJ1-5, with 8 bases lining up with TRBD1. This CDR3 spans 17 amino acids. Germline V lookup: CDR1 SGHTA, CDR2 FQGNSA. V trimming: 3 bases; J trimming: 3 bases; junction bases outside the gene matches: 10. CDR3 in amino acids: CASSFYPQGASNQPQHF. The CDR3 nucleotides are TGTGCCAGCAGCTTTTATCCCCAGGGGGCCTCCAATCAGCCCCAGCATTTT.

The chain employs TRBV2 and TRBJ1-2; possible D gene TRBD1, 5 bases. CDR3 size: 16 residues. With 3 bases removed from V and 0 bases from J, the gap between germline ends came to 14 bases. Germline loops: CDR1 SNHLY, CDR2 FYNNEI. The CDR3 region has the DNA TGTGCCAGCAGTGAGAGGAAGGGGCCCCCTAACTATGGCTACACCTTC. Translation gives CASSERKGPPNYGYTF.

The chain combines TRBV5-6 with TRBJ2-7; TRBD2 is a possible D gene (6 bases). Germline V gene sequence: CDR1 SGHDT, CDR2 YYEEEE. Trimming took off 7 bases at V and 3 bases at J, with 8 bases between the two ends. This CDR3 region has 11 residues. In DNA form, the CDR3 reads TGTGCCAGCGGAGGGTTCTACGAGCAGTACTTC. Residues: CASGGFYEQYF.

As for this clone: At one end, the junction sequence differs from germline, possibly due to a read error. CDR3 residues: CASSQLGGQEPQYF. The CDR3 DNA reads TGCGCCAGCAGCCAGCTTGGGGGCCAAGAGCCCCAGTACTTC. V gene TRBV4-1 combines with J gene TRBJ2-5; a weak D match, TRBD1 (6 bases). The length of the CDR3 is 14 residues. Looked up from germline, CDR1 is MGHRA and CDR2 is YSYEKL.

This chain uses TRBV5-1 with TRBJ2-2; tentatively, D is TRBD1 (6 bases). V was trimmed by 5 bases and J by 7 bases, leaving 9 bases between them. This CDR3 has 12 residues. Germline CDR1 and CDR2: SGHRS and YFSETQ. CDR3 loop: CASRQGIGELFF. In nucleotides, the CDR3 is TGCGCCAGCAGACAGGGCATCGGGGAGCTGTTTTTT. The full variable domain, rest sourced from reference TRBV5-1 and TRBJ2-2, is KAGVTQTPRYLIKTRGQQVTLSCSPISGHRSVSWYQQTPGQGLQFLFEYFSETQRNKGNFPGRFSGRQFSNSRSEMNVSTLELGDSALYLCASRQGIGELFFGEGSRLTVL.

This chain links TRBV23-1 with TRBJ1-5; TRBD1 aligns across 9 bases. TRBV23-1 is annotated as an ORF whose role is uncertain. The CDR3 is made up of 15 amino acids. Unmatched junction bases numbered 5, after V lost 7 bases and J lost 1 base. For the CDR3, the DNA is TGCGCCAGCACCACGGGACAGGGAAGCAATCAGCCCCAGCATTTT. Its protein product is CASTTGQGSNQPQHF.

The chain employs TRBV10-3 and TRBJ2-4; TRBD1 is a possible D gene (6 bases). The CDR3 contains 13 residues. Between the trimmed V and J ends, which lost 8 bases and 9 bases, there was a span of 17 bases. Germline V gene sequence: CDR1 ENHRY, CDR2 SYGVKD. CDR3 sequence (DNA): TGTGCCATCGAAGACAGGATAGGAGGCATTCAGTACTTC. This codes for CAIEDRIGGIQYF.

This clone occurred a few times. The gene calls are TRBV5-4 and TRBJ2-3; TRBD2 matches at 7 bases. The V and J ends lost 3 bases and 1 base, in that order; junction bases with no gene match: 11. Germline V lookup: CDR1 SGHNT, CDR2 YYREEE (reference sequence). The CDR3 sequence is 17 residues long. The CDR3 here is CASSSILGGGGTDTQYF. CDR3 sequence (DNA): TGTGCCAGCAGCTCCATTCTCGGGGGAGGGGGCACAGATACGCAGTATTTT.

The chain couples TRBV9 to TRBJ2-3; tentatively, D is TRBD1 (5 bases). V lost 6 bases and J lost 8, with 19 bases in between. The CDR3 covers 14 residues. In germline, CDR1 is SGDLS, CDR2 YYNGEE. The CDR3 spells CASTPGYFQGTQYF. Here the CDR3 DNA reads TGTGCCAGCACCCCAGGGTATTTCCAAGGTACGCAGTATTTT.

This sequence joins TRBV27 and TRBJ2-5; 8 positions agree with TRBD1. Per the germline V gene, CDR1 is MNHEY and CDR2 is SMNVEV (reference sequence). The CDR3 length is 15 residues. Trimming cost V 5 bases and J 4 bases; bases outside gene matches: 9. The CDR3 sequence is CASSVLQGAGETQYF. The CDR3 DNA sequence: TGTGCCAGCAGTGTGCTCCAGGGGGCGGGAGAGACCCAGTACTTC.

The chain links TRBV7-9 to TRBJ2-1; 10 positions match TRBD1. V trimming: 4 bases; J trimming: 6 bases; junction bases outside the gene matches: 3. This CDR3 region has 14 residues. CDR1 and CDR2 (germline): SEHNR, FQNEAQ (reference sequence). CDR3 nucleotides: TGTGCCAGCAGCTCCTGGACAGGGGGCAATGAGCAGTTCTTC. As protein: CASSSWTGGNEQFF.